A single sample is the source of the 21 T cell receptor beta chains below, sequenced in a study of graft-versus-host responses after intestinal transplantation. What these receptors recognize is not known. Only in-frame clones appear in the TCRdb table, and some are missing; sequencing was by immunoSEQ multiplex PCR. The sample holds 140,000 or so clones, nearly 95% seen once. Here the sequenced sample was unstimulated CD4+ T cells sorted from spleen or lymph node cells, taken before intestinal transplant. Receptors originate from a human donor who received an intestinal transplant.

The chain recombines TRBV4-1 with TRBJ1-2, with unresolved D. Germline CDR1 MGHRA, CDR2 YSYEKL. This CDR3 is 14 amino acids long. V was pared by 1 base and J by 0 bases, with 6 bases between. CDR3 amino acids: CASSQGGPNYGYTF. The CDR3, as DNA: TGCGCCAGCAGCCAAGGCGGACCTAACTATGGCTACACCTTC.

With respect to this clone: The germline gene is not matched at one end of the junction; a read error may be the cause. This rearrangement joins TRBV7-7 to TRBJ2-3; D gene ambiguous. CDR1 is SSHAT, CDR2 FNYEAQ, per germline (reference sequence). This CDR3 contains 14 residues. The CDR3 region is CASSLDLLGNTQYF. The CDR3 DNA follows: TGTGCTAGCAGCTTAGATCTATTGGGCAATACGCAGTATTTT.

V and J are TRBV2 and TRBJ2-7; the D gene could be TRBD1 or TRBD2 (5 bases each). Germline V gene lookup returns CDR1 SNHLY and CDR2 FYNNEI. V lost 6 bases and J lost 6, with 27 bases in between. CDR3 length: 17 residues. CDR3 coding DNA: TGTGCCAGCAGGAGGGGAACGGGGATTTTTTTTGGGGGCGAGCAGTACTTC. Its translation: CASRRGTGIFFGGEQYF.

The rearrangement joins TRBV7-8 to TRBJ1-2, with unresolved D. The germline V gene encodes CDR1 SGHVS and CDR2 FQNEAQ. The V end lost 2 bases, the J end lost 14 bases, and 12 bases lay between the germline ends. CDR3 size: 11 residues. Here the CDR3 DNA reads TGTGCCAGCAGCTTACTTAATGGGATTACCTTC. Its protein is CASSLLNGITF.

This chain joins TRBV7-2 and TRBJ1-3; D gene ambiguous. CDR3 length equals 18 residues. The germline V gene encodes CDR1 SGHTA and CDR2 FQGNSA. V lost 1 base and J lost 0, with 16 bases in between. The CDR3 here is CASSLGQISAFSGNTIYF. CDR3 DNA: TGTGCCAGCAGCTTAGGGCAGATCTCGGCCTTCTCTGGAAACACCATATATTTT.

CDR3 residues: CAWKGGSYEQYF. DNA of the CDR3: TGTGCCTGGAAGGGCGGATCCTACGAGCAGTACTTC. V and J are TRBV30 and TRBJ2-7; D remains ambiguous. This CDR3 comprises 12 residues. The V gene lost 4 bases and the J gene lost 1 base, with 8 bases spanning the gap. In germline, CDR1 is GTSNPN, CDR2 SVGIG (reference sequence). The full variable domain, its missing parts supplied by reference TRBV30 and TRBJ2-7, is SQTIHQWPATLVQPVGSPLSLECTVEGTSNPNLYWYRQAAGRGLQLLFYSVGIGQISSEVPQNLSASRPQDRQFILSSKKLLLSDSGFYLCAWKGGSYEQYFGPGTRLTVT.

The rearrangement links TRBV5-4 to TRBJ1-2, with a weak D call TRBD1 (6 bases). The germline V and J ends were trimmed by 4 bases and 2 bases, with 15 bases remaining between them. This CDR3 has 15 residues. Germline assignment: CDR1 SGHNT and CDR2 YYREEE (reference sequence). DNA of the CDR3: TGTGCCAGCAGCCCCGGGACACTCCCCAACTATGGCTACACCTTC. It is translated as CASSPGTLPNYGYTF.

Written as DNA, the CDR3 is TGTGCCAGCAGCGTAGGAGGCCAGGGAGGGACTGAAGCTTTCTTT. Protein sequence: CASSVGGQGGTEAFF. The chain combines TRBV9 with TRBJ1-1; D perhaps matches TRBD1 (5 bases). V was pared by 0 bases and J by 5 bases, with 14 bases between. CDR1 SGDLS and CDR2 YYNGEE come from the germline V gene. This CDR3 is 15 amino acids long.

The rearrangement links TRBV7-3 to TRBJ2-1, with a possible D match to TRBD2 (5 bases). The germline V gene has CDR1 SGHTA and CDR2 FQGTGA. The germline V and J ends were trimmed by 1 base and 2 bases, with 6 bases remaining between them. The CDR3 is 14 amino acids. The CDR3 is CASSLSGPYNEQFF. The CDR3 DNA sequence: TGTGCCAGCAGCTTAAGCGGGCCCTACAATGAGCAGTTCTTC.

The DNA for the CDR3 is TGTGCCAGCAGCCAAGGATTCGGGGCGCCATATGGCTACACCTTC. Translated, it gives CASSQGFGAPYGYTF. V is TRBV14 and J is TRBJ1-2; weak D call: TRBD1 (5 bases). The CDR3 loop spans 15 amino acids. The germline V gene encodes CDR1 SGHDN and CDR2 FVKESK. V gave up 1 base and J gave up 5 bases, with 14 bases separating them.

The chain uses TRBV19 and TRBJ2-5; D is possibly TRBD2 (6 bases). Per germline, CDR1 LNHDA and CDR2 SQIVND (reference sequence). This CDR3 is 13 amino acids long. V was cut by 6 bases and J by 1 base, with 9 bases left in between. CDR3 loop: CASRRDSQETQYF. CDR3 nucleotide sequence: TGTGCCAGTAGGCGGGACTCCCAAGAGACCCAGTACTTC.

This sequence joins TRBV7-2 and TRBJ2-2; D not resolved. The germline V gene encodes CDR1 SGHTA and CDR2 FQGNSA. This CDR3 contains 14 residues. Trimming stripped 5 bases from V and 1 base from J, with 8 bases between. The chain's CDR3 is CASSAGWNTGELFF. The CDR3 nucleotides are TGTGCCAGCAGCGCCGGCTGGAACACCGGGGAGCTGTTTTTT.

The chain joins TRBV19 to TRBJ1-3, with 7 positions matching TRBD1. The CDR3 extends over 13 amino acids. The germline V gene has CDR1 LNHDA and CDR2 SQIVND (reference sequence). With V trimmed by 8 bases and J by 2 bases, 3 bases remained unmatched. For the CDR3, the DNA is TGTGCCAGTTCCGGGACAGCTGGAAACACCATATATTTT. Its translation is CASSGTAGNTIYF. The entire variable domain, with the rest obtained from reference TRBV19 and TRBJ1-3, is as follows: DGGITQSPKYLFRKEGQNVTLSCEQNLNHDAMYWYRQDPGQGLRLIYYSQIVNDFQKGDIAEGYSVSREKKESFPLTVTSAQKNPTAFYLCASSGTAGNTIYFGEGSWLTVV.

This clone was detected only a few times. The rearrangement links TRBV5-1 to TRBJ2-2; tentative D call: TRBD1 (6 bases). This CDR3 comprises 13 residues. The germline gives CDR1 SGHRS, CDR2 YFSETQ. The V end was cut by 4 bases, the J end by 7 bases, with 11 bases between. DNA of the CDR3: TGCGCCAGCAGCGCCAGGGGTGGCGGGGAGCTGTTTTTT. The encoded protein is CASSARGGGELFF. The full variable domain, rest sourced from reference TRBV5-1 and TRBJ2-2, is KAGVTQTPRYLIKTRGQQVTLSCSPISGHRSVSWYQQTPGQGLQFLFEYFSETQRNKGNFPGRFSGRQFSNSRSEMNVSTLELGDSALYLCASSARGGGELFFGEGSRLTVL.

The rearrangement links TRBV6-1 to TRBJ2-4, with a possible D match to TRBD1 (6 bases). CDR3 length: 15 residues. CDR1 is MNHNS and CDR2 is SASEGT in the germline V gene. V was shortened by 5 bases and J by 1 base, with 12 bases between the two germline ends. This CDR3 reads CASSFQGSAKNIQYF. CDR3 sequence (DNA): TGTGCCAGCAGTTTCCAGGGGAGCGCCAAAAACATTCAGTACTTC.

The chain recombines TRBV29-1 with TRBJ1-1; the D is unclear. The CDR3 has 15 residues. Germline CDR1 reads SQVTM; CDR2 reads ANQGSEA. The germline V and J ends were trimmed by 1 base and 1 base, with 13 bases remaining between them. CDR3 sequence (DNA): TGCAGCGTTGAAGTACGGAGGAGACAGAACACTGAAGCTTTCTTT. This codes for CSVEVRRRQNTEAFF.

J is TRBJ2-5 and V is TRBV9; D is possibly TRBD1 or TRBD2 (5 bases each). The end of the DNA fits TRBJ2-7 better, so the J call may be wrong. Germline CDR1 SGDLS, CDR2 YYNGEE. The CDR3 is made up of 15 amino acids. The CDR3 nucleotides are TGTGCCAGCAGCGTCGGGGCAGAGGGGTTCCTCGAGCAGTACTTC. Translation: CASSVGAEGFLEQYF.

The chain combines TRBV30 with TRBJ2-7, with TRBD1 matching over 10 bases. CDR3 length: 14 amino acids. V shed 1 base and J 7 bases; nucleotides not matched to a gene: 7. Per germline, CDR1 GTSNPN and CDR2 SVGIG (reference sequence). The CDR3 is CAWSGDRGRGEQYF. The CDR3 region has the DNA TGTGCCTGGAGTGGGGACAGGGGACGCGGGGAGCAGTACTTC.

This clone has only a few counts. The chain recombines TRBV2 with TRBJ2-7; 9 bases are shared with TRBD1. Losses at the gene ends were 9 bases for V and 3 bases for J; bases not matched to a gene: 3. CDR3 length: 12 amino acids. The germline gives CDR1 SNHLY, CDR2 FYNNEI. CDR3 DNA: TGTGCCAGGGGACAGGGAAGCTACGAGCAGTACTTC. Residues: CARGQGSYEQYF.

The genes are TRBV28 and TRBJ2-5, with 8 bases lining up with TRBD1. After removal of 5 bases from V and 0 bases from J, the junction contained 5 bases not matched to a gene. CDR1 is MDHEN and CDR2 is SYDVKM in the germline V gene. CDR3 size: 15 residues. Here the CDR3 reads CASSPRTGNQETQYF. CDR3 DNA sequence: TGTGCCAGCAGTCCACGGACAGGGAACCAAGAGACCCAGTACTTC.

J is TRBJ2-2 and V is TRBV2; 7 bases line up with TRBD2. Losses at the gene ends were 5 bases for V and 7 bases for J; bases not matched to a gene: 10. Germline loops: CDR1 SNHLY, CDR2 FYNNEI. The CDR3 covers 15 residues. The chain's CDR3 is CASSLSGNEGGELFF. The CDR3 DNA sequence: TGTGCCAGCAGTTTAAGCGGGAATGAGGGCGGGGAGCTGTTTTTT.